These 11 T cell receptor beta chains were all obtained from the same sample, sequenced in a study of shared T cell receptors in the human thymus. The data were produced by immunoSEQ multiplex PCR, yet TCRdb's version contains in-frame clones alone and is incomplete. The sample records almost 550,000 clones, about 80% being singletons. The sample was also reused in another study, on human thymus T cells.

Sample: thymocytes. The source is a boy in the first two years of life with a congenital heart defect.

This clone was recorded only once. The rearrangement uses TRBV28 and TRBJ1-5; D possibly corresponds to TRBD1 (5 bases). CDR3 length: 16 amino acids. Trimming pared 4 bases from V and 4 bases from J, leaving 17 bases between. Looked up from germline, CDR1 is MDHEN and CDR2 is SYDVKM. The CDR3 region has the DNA TGTGCCAGCAGTTCTCCCGGACAAGGGGCGAATCAGCCCCAGCATTTT. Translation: CASSSPGQGANQPQHF.

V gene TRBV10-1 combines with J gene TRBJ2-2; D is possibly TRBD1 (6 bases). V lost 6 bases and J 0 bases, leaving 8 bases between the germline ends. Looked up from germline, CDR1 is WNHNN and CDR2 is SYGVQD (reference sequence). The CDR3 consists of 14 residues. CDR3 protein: CASRDSSNTGELFF. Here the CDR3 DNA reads TGCGCCAGCAGGGACAGTTCGAACACCGGGGAGCTGTTTTTT.

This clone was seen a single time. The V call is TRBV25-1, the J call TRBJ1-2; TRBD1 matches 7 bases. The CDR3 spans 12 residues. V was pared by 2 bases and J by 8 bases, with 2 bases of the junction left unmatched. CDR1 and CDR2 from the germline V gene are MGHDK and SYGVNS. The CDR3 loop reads CASSETGDGYTF. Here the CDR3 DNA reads TGTGCCAGCAGTGAAACAGGGGACGGCTACACCTTC.

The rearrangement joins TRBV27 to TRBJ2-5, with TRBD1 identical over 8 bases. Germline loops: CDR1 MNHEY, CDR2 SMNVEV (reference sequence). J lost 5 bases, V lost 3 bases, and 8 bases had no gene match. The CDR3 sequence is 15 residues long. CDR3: CASSFRQGASETQYF. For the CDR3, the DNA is TGTGCCAGCAGTTTTCGCCAGGGGGCTAGCGAGACCCAGTACTTC.

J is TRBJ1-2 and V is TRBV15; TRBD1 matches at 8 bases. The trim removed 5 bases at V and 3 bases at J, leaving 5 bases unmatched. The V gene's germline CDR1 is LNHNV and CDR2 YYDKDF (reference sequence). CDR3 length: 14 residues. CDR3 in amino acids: CATSDGTGYYGYTF. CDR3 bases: TGTGCCACCAGCGACGGGACAGGCTACTATGGCTACACCTTC.

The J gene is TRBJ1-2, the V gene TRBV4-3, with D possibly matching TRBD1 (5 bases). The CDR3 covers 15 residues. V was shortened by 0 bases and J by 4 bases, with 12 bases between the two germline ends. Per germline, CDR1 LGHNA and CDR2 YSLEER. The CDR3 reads CASSQEVARVYGYTF. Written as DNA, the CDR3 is TGCGCCAGCAGCCAAGAGGTGGCCAGGGTCTATGGCTACACCTTC.

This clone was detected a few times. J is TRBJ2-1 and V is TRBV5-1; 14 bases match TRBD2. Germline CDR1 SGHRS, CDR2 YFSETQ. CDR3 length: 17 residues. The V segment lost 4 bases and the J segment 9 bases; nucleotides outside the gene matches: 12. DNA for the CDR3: TGCGCCAGCAGCCTAATACCGGGACTAGCGGGAGCCCCTGAGCAGTTCTTC. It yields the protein CASSLIPGLAGAPEQFF.

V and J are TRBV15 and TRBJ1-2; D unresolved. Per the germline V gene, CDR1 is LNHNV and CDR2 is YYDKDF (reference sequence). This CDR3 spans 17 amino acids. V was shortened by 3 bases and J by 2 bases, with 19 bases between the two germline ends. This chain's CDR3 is CATSSASERAGNYGYTF. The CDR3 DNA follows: TGTGCCACCAGCAGTGCCTCCGAGCGGGCCGGAAACTATGGCTACACCTTC. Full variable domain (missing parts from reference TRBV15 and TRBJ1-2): DAMVIQNPRYQVTQFGKPVTLSCSQTLNHNVMYWYQQKSSQAPKLLFHYYDKDFNNEADTPDNFQSRRPNTSFCFLDIRSPGLGDTAMYLCATSSASERAGNYGYTFGSGTRLTVV.

CDR3 nucleotide sequence: TGTGCCAGCAGTTACTCCCGGGGACAGGGGAAGGACGAGCAGTACTTC. It specifies CASSYSRGQGKDEQYF. This chain joins TRBV6-5 and TRBJ2-7; 10 nucleotides agree with TRBD1. CDR3 length equals 16 residues. Losses at the gene ends were 0 bases for V and 5 bases for J; bases not matched to a gene: 7. The V gene's germline CDR1 is MNHEY and CDR2 SVGAGI.

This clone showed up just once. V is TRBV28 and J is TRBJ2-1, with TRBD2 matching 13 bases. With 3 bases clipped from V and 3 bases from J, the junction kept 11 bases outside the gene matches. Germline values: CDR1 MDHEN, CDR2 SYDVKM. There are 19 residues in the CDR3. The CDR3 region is CASSFPKLAGGPIYNEQFF. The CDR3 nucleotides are TGTGCCAGCAGTTTCCCAAAACTAGCGGGAGGGCCTATCTACAATGAGCAGTTCTTC. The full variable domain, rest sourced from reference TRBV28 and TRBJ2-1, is DVKVTQSSRYLVKRTGEKVFLECVQDMDHENMFWYRQDPGLGLRLIYFSYDVKMKEKGDIPEGYSVSREKKERFSLILESASTNQTSMYLCASSFPKLAGGPIYNEQFFGPGTRLTVL.

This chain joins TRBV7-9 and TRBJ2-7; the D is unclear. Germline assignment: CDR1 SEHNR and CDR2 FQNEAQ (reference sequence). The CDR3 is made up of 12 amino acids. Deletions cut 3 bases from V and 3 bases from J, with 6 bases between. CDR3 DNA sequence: TGTGCCAGCAGCTTTGAGAGCTACGAGCAGTACTTC. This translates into CASSFESYEQYF.